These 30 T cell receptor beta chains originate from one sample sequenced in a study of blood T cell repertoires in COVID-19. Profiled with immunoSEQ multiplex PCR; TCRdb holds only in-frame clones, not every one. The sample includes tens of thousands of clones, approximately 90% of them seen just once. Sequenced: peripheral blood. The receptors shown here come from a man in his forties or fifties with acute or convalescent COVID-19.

The CDR3 spells CASSPRQGRDGYTF. CDR3 coding DNA: TGTGCCAGCAGCCCGCGACAGGGGAGGGATGGCTACACCTTC. V and J are TRBV3-1 (or the pseudogene TRBV3-2) and TRBJ1-2, with TRBD1 identical over 8 bases. The CDR3 is 14 residues long. CDR1 and CDR2 from the germline V gene are LGHDT and YNNKEL (reference sequence). V lost 4 bases to trimming and J lost 6 bases; unmatched junction nucleotides: 7.

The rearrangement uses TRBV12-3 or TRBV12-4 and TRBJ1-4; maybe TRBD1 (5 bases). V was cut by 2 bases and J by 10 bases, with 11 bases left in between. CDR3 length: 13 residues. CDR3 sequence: CASSLRGWGKLFF. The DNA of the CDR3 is TGTGCCAGCAGTTTAAGGGGCTGGGGAAAACTGTTTTTT.

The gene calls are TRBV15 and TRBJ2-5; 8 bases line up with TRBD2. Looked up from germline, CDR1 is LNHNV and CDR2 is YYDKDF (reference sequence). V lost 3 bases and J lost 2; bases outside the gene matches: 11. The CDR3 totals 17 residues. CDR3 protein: CATSSTMAGGRQETQYF. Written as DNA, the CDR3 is TGTGCCACCAGCAGTACAATGGCGGGGGGCCGACAAGAGACCCAGTACTTC.

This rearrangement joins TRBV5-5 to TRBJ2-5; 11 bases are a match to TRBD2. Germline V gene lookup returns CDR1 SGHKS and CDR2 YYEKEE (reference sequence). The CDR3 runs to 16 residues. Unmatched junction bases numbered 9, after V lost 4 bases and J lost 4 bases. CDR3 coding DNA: TGTGCCAGCAGCGCACGACTAGCGGGGAGAGCAGAGACCCAGTACTTC. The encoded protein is CASSARLAGRAETQYF.

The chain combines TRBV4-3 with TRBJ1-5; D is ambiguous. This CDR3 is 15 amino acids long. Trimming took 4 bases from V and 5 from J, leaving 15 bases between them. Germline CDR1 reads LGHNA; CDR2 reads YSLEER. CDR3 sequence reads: CASSPAGGSDQPQHF. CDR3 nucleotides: TGCGCCAGCAGCCCCGCCGGTGGGAGCGATCAGCCCCAGCATTTT.

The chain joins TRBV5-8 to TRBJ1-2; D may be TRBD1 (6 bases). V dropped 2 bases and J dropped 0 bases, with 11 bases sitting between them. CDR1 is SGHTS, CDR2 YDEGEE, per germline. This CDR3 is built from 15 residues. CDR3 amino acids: CASSFGGASNYGYTF. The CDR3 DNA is TGTGCCAGCAGCTTTGGGGGGGCTTCTAACTATGGCTACACCTTC.

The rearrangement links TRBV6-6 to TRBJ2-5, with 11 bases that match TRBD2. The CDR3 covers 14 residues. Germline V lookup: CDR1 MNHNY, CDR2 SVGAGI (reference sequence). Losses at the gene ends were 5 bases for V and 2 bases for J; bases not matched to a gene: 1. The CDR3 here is CASSGTSGQETQYF. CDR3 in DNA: TGTGCCAGCAGTGGGACTAGCGGACAAGAGACCCAGTACTTC.

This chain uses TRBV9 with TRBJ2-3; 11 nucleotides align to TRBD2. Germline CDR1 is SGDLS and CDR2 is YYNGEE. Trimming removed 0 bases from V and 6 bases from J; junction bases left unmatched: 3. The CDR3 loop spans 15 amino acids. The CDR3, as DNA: TGTGCCAGCAGCGTAGACGTAGCGGGGGGGGATACGCAGTATTTT. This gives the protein CASSVDVAGGDTQYF. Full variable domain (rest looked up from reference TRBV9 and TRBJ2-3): DSGVTQTPKHLITATGQRVTLRCSPRSGDLSVYWYQQSLDQGLQFLIQYYNGEERAKGNILERFSAQQFPDLHSELNLSSLELGDSALYFCASSVDVAGGDTQYFGPGTRLTVL.

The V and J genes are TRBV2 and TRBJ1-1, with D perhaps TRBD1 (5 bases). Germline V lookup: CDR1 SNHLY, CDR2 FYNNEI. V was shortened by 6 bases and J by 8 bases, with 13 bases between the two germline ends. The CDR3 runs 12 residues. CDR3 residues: CASRDGGKEAFF. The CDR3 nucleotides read TGTGCCAGCAGGGATGGGGGGAAAGAAGCTTTCTTT.

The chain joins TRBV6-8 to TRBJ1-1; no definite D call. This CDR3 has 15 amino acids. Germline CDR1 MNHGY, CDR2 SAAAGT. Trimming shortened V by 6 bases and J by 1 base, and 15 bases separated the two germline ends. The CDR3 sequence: CASRLPGRENTEAFF. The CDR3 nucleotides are TGTGCCAGCAGACTACCCGGACGGGAGAACACTGAAGCTTTCTTT.

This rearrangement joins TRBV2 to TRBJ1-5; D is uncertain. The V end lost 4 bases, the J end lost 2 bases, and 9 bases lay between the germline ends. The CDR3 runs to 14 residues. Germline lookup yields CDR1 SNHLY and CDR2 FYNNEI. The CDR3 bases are TGTGCCAGCAGTGCAGGTATTGGCAATCAGCCCCAGCATTTT. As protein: CASSAGIGNQPQHF.

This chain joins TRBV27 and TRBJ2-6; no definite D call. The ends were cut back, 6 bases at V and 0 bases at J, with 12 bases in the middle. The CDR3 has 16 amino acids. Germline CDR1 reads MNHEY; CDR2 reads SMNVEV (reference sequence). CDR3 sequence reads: CASSPTQSSGANVLTF. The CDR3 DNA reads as TGTGCCAGCAGCCCCACACAGAGCTCTGGGGCCAACGTCCTGACTTTC.

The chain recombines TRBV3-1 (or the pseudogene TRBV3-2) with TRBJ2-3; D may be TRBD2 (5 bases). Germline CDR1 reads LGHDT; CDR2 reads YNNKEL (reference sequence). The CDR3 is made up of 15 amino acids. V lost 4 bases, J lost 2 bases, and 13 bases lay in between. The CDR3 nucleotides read TGTGCCAGCAGCCTCCGACTGGGAGTCACAGATACGCAGTATTTT. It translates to CASSLRLGVTDTQYF.

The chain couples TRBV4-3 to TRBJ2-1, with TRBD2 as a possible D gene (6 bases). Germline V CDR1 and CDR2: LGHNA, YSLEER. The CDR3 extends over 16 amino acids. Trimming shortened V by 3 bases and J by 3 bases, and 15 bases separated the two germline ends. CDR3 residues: CASSHQSRGIYNEQFF. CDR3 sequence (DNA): TGCGCCAGCAGCCATCAATCACGGGGGATCTACAATGAGCAGTTCTTC.

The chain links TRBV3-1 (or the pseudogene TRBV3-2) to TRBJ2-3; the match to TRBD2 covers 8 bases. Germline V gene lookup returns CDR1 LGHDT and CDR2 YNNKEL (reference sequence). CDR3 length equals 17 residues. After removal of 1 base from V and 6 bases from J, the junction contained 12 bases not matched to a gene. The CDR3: CASSQGLLRGAGDTQYF. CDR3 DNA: TGTGCCAGCAGCCAAGGTCTCTTGCGGGGGGCGGGGGATACGCAGTATTTT.

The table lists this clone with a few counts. The DNA of the CDR3 is TGCAGCGTCCTAACGACAGGGGCGTACGAGCAGTACTTC. Encoded protein: CSVLTTGAYEQYF. The chain uses TRBV29-1 and TRBJ2-7, with 8 bases aligning to TRBD1. After removal of 6 bases from V and 4 bases from J, the junction contained 8 bases not matched to a gene. This CDR3 is 13 amino acids long. Germline assignment: CDR1 SQVTM and CDR2 ANQGSEA.

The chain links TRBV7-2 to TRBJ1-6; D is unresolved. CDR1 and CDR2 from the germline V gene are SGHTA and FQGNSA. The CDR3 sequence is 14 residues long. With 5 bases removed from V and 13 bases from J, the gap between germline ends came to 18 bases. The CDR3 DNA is TGTGCCAGCAGCCCCCGAGGAGGCCGCGGGCCCCTCCACTTT. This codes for CASSPRGGRGPLHF.

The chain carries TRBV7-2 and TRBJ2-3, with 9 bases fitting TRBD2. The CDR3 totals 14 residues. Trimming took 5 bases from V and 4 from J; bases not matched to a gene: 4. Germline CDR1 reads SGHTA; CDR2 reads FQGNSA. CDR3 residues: CASSKGLAADTQYF. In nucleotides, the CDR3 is TGTGCCAGCAGCAAGGGACTAGCTGCAGATACGCAGTATTTT.

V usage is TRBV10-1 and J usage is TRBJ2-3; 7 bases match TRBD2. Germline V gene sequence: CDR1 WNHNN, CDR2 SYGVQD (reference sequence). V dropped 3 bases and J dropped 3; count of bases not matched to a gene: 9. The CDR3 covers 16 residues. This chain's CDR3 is CASSDAGVGQTDTQYF. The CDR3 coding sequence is TGCGCCAGCAGTGATGCGGGAGTGGGGCAAACAGATACGCAGTATTTT.

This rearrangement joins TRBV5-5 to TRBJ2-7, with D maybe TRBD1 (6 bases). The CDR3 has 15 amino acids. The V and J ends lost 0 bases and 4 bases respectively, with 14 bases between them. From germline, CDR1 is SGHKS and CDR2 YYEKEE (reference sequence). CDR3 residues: CASSLDPGVRYEQYF. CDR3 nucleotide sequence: TGTGCCAGCAGCTTGGACCCAGGGGTAAGATACGAGCAGTACTTC.

The CDR3 protein is CASSSTSGSSYNEQFF. The CDR3 bases are TGTGCCAGCAGCTCGACTAGCGGGAGCTCCTACAATGAGCAGTTCTTC. The rearrangement links TRBV7-2 to TRBJ2-1; 12 bases are shared with TRBD2. The CDR3 runs 16 residues. Per the germline V gene, CDR1 is SGHTA and CDR2 is FQGNSA. V trimming: 4 bases; J trimming: 0 bases; junction bases outside the gene matches: 1.

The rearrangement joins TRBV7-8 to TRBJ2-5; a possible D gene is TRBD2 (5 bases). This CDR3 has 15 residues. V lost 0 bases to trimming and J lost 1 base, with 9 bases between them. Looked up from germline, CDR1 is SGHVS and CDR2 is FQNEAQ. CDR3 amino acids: CASSLALSGQETQYF. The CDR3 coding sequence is TGTGCCAGCAGCTTAGCGCTAAGCGGCCAAGAGACCCAGTACTTC.

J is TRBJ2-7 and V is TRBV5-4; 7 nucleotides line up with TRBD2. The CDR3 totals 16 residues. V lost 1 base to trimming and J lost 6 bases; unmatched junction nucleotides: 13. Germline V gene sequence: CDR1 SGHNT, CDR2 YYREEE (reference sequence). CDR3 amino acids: CASSLSSGAEGSEQYF. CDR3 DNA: TGTGCCAGCAGCTTGTCGAGCGGGGCGGAGGGGAGCGAGCAGTACTTC.

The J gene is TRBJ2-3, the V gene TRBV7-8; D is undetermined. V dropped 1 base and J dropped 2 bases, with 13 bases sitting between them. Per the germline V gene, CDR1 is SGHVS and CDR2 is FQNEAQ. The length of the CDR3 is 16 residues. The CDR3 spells CASSLVTGKDTDTQYF. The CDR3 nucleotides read TGTGCCAGCAGCTTAGTTACTGGTAAAGACACAGATACGCAGTATTTT. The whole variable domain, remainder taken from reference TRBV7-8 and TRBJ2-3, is GAGVSQSPRYKVAKRGQDVALRCDPISGHVSLFWYQQALGQGPEFLTYFQNEAQLDKSGLPSDRFFAERPEGSVSTLKIQRTQQEDSAVYLCASSLVTGKDTDTQYFGPGTRLTVL.

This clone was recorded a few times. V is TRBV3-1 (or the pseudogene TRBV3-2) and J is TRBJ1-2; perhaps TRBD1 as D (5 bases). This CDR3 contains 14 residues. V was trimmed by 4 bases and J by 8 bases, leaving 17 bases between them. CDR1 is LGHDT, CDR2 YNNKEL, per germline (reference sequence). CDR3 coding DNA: TGTGCCAGCAGCCTCCCTGGGGGGGGGACCGGCTACACCTTC. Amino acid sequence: CASSLPGGGTGYTF.

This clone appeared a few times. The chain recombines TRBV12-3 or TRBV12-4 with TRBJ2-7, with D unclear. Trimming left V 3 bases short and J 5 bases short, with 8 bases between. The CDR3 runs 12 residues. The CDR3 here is CASSFGPNEQYF. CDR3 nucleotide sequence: TGTGCCAGCAGTTTTGGGCCCAACGAGCAGTACTTC.

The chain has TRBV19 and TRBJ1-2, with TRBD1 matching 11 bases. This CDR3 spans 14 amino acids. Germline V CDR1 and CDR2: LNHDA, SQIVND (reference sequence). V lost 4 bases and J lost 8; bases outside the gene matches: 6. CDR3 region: CASSTRDRGYGYTF. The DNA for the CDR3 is TGTGCCAGTAGTACCCGGGACAGGGGGTACGGCTACACCTTC. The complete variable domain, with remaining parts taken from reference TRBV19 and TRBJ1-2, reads DGGITQSPKYLFRKEGQNVTLSCEQNLNHDAMYWYRQDPGQGLRLIYYSQIVNDFQKGDIAEGYSVSREKKESFPLTVTSAQKNPTAFYLCASSTRDRGYGYTFGSGTRLTVV.

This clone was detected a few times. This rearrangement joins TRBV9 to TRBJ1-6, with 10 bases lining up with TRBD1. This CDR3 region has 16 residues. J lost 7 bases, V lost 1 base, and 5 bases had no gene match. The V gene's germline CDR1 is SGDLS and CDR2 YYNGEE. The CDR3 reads CASSVSRTGGNSPLHF. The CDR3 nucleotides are TGTGCCAGCAGCGTAAGTCGGACAGGGGGGAATTCACCCCTCCACTTT.

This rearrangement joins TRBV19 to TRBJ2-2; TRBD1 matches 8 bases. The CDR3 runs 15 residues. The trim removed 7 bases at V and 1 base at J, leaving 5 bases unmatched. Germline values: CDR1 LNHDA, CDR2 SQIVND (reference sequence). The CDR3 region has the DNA TGTGCCAGTACCGCCGGGACAGGGAACACCGGGGAGCTGTTTTTT. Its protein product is CASTAGTGNTGELFF.

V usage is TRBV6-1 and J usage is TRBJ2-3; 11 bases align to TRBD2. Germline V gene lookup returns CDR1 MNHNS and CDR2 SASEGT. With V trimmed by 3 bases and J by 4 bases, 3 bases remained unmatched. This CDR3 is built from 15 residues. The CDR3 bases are TGTGCCAGCAGTGATTCACTAGCGGGGGCAGATACGCAGTATTTT. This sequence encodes CASSDSLAGADTQYF.